These T cell receptor beta chains were read from a single sample in a study of cytomegalovirus exposure and HLA in healthy donors. Assay: immunoSEQ multiplex PCR; the TCRdb copy retains only in-frame clones and omits some. This table has some 150,000 clones, 80% to 90% appearing once. The specimen sequenced was PBMCs. The receptor source for this set is a man aged 18-30 years in good health and CMV-seropositive. Both conserved end residues are part of each CDR3. D genes are given only for firm matches. Rows may omit the clone size; those that give it use once, few, many or a size class.

V gene: TRBV4-1
clone size: NA
J gene: TRBJ1-2
D gene: TRBD1
CDR3 DNA: TGCGCCAGCGACCCACTCGGGACAGCTGGGGTTGGCTACACCTTC
CDR3 protein: CASDPLGTAGVGYTF

V gene: TRBV27
clone size: NA
J gene: TRBJ1-2
D gene: TRBD1
CDR3 DNA: TGTGCCAGCAGTGGACAGGGGGTTGAGGGCTACACCTTC
CDR3 protein: CASSGQGVEGYTF

V gene: TRBV6-5
clone size: NA
J gene: TRBJ2-3
D gene: TRBD2
CDR3 DNA: TGTGCCAGCAGTTGGACTAGCGGAACAGATACGCAGTATTTT
CDR3 protein: CASSWTSGTDTQYF

V gene: TRBV15
clone size: NA
J gene: TRBJ2-3
D gene: NA
CDR3 DNA: TGTGCCACCAGCAGAGATCAAACTCCCACAGATACGCAGTATTTT
CDR3 protein: CATSRDQTPTDTQYF

V gene: TRBV6-1
clone size: once
J gene: TRBJ2-2
D gene: TRBD2
CDR3 DNA: TGTGCCAGCTCCTGGAGGGACTATAACACCGGGGAGCTGTTTTTT
CDR3 protein: CASSWRDYNTGELFF

V gene: TRBV5-1
clone size: NA
J gene: TRBJ1-2
D gene: TRBD1
CDR3 DNA: TGCGCCAGCAGCTTGGTTGGAGAGGAGACAGGGAATGGCTACACCTTC
CDR3 protein: CASSLVGEETGNGYTF

V gene: TRBV6-1
clone size: NA
J gene: TRBJ1-2
D gene: NA
CDR3 DNA: TGTGCCAGCAGTGCCCGACACAACTATGGCTACACCTTC
CDR3 protein: CASSARHNYGYTF

V gene: TRBV7-8
clone size: once
J gene: TRBJ2-7
D gene: NA
CDR3 DNA: TGTGCCAGCAGCTTACAGGGGACTATCTCCTACGAGCAGTACTTC
CDR3 protein: CASSLQGTISYEQYF

V gene: TRBV1
clone size: NA
J gene: TRBJ1-5
D gene: NA
CDR3 DNA: TGCACCGGACGCGAAAGGCAGGGCGATCAGCCCCAGCATTTT
CDR3 protein: CTGRERQGDQPQHF

V gene: TRBV5-1
clone size: few
J gene: TRBJ1-1
D gene: NA
CDR3 DNA: TGCGCCAGCAGCCCGGAGACAGGTGAGGCTTTCTTT
CDR3 protein: CASSPETGEAFF

V gene: TRBV6-1
clone size: once
J gene: TRBJ1-2
D gene: TRBD1
CDR3 DNA: TGTGCCAGCAGCCGGGACAGGGGCCCCCCCGTCTACACCTTC
CDR3 protein: CASSRDRGPPVYTF

V gene: TRBV4-1
clone size: NA
J gene: TRBJ1-1
D gene: NA
CDR3 DNA: TGCGCCAGCAGCCAACCCACGGCAGGGATCGCTGAAGCTTTCTTT
CDR3 protein: CASSQPTAGIAEAFF

V gene: TRBV5-1
clone size: NA
J gene: TRBJ1-1
D gene: NA
CDR3 DNA: TGCGCCAGCAGCCCTACAGACACTGAAGCTTTCTTT
CDR3 protein: CASSPTDTEAFF

V gene: TRBV29-1
clone size: NA
J gene: TRBJ1-2
D gene: NA
CDR3 DNA: TGCAGCGTTGTAGGGGGAGATGGCTACACCTTC
CDR3 protein: CSVVGGDGYTF

V gene: TRBV6-6
clone size: NA
J gene: TRBJ1-3
D gene: NA
CDR3 DNA: TGTGCCAGCAGTTTTCGGGAGCTTGGAAACACCATATATTTT
CDR3 protein: CASSFRELGNTIYF

V gene: TRBV2
clone size: NA
J gene: TRBJ2-2
D gene: NA
CDR3 DNA: TGTGCCAGCAGTGATCCCCTGAACACCGGGGAGCTGTTTTTT
CDR3 protein: CASSDPLNTGELFF

V gene: TRBV7-9
clone size: NA
J gene: TRBJ1-6
D gene: NA
CDR3 DNA: TGTGCCAGCAGCTTGACAGTTTTGCTATCACCCCTCCACTTT
CDR3 protein: CASSLTVLLSPLHF

V gene: TRBV11-3
clone size: NA
J gene: TRBJ2-5
D gene: TRBD2
CDR3 DNA: TGTGCCAGCAGCTTAGGTCTAGCGGGAGCGGAGACCCAGTACTTC
CDR3 protein: CASSLGLAGAETQYF

V gene: TRBV4-1
clone size: NA
J gene: TRBJ2-1
D gene: TRBD2
CDR3 DNA: TGCGCCAGCAGCCAAAGGTGGCAGCGGGAAGGAAATGAGCAGTTCTTC
CDR3 protein: CASSQRWQREGNEQFF

V gene: TRBV5-4
clone size: once
J gene: TRBJ2-5
D gene: TRBD2
CDR3 DNA: TGTGCCAGCAGCTTGGATGCGGGAGGAGAAGAGACCCAGTACTTC
CDR3 protein: CASSLDAGGEETQYF

V gene: TRBV4-2
clone size: NA
J gene: TRBJ2-2
D gene: TRBD2
CDR3 DNA: TGTGCCAGCAGCCAGCCGGGACTAGCTGATACCGGGGAGCTGTTTTTT
CDR3 protein: CASSQPGLADTGELFF

V gene: TRBV7-9
clone size: once
J gene: TRBJ1-1
D gene: NA
CDR3 DNA: TGTGCCAGCAGCTCTTTTTTCACTGAAGCTTTCTTT
CDR3 protein: CASSSFFTEAFF

V gene: TRBV6-1
clone size: NA
J gene: TRBJ2-1
D gene: NA
CDR3 DNA: TGTGCCAGCAGTGAGCGGACAGTTTCCTACAATGAGCAGTTCTTC
CDR3 protein: CASSERTVSYNEQFF

V gene: TRBV30
clone size: NA
J gene: TRBJ1-1
D gene: NA
CDR3 DNA: TGTGCCTGGAGCAGGAACACTGAAGCTTTCTTT
CDR3 protein: CAWSRNTEAFF

V gene: TRBV5-4
clone size: few
J gene: TRBJ2-1
D gene: NA
CDR3 DNA: TGTGCCAGCAGCTTGGAGGGGATCTACAATGAGCAGTTCTTC
CDR3 protein: CASSLEGIYNEQFF

V gene: TRBV4-1
clone size: NA
J gene: TRBJ2-1
D gene: TRBD1
CDR3 DNA: TGCGCCAGCAGCCCCTTACCCGGGACAGGGGCTTTCGATGAGCAGTTCTTC
CDR3 protein: CASSPLPGTGAFDEQFF

V gene: TRBV5-1
clone size: NA
J gene: TRBJ2-1
D gene: TRBD2
CDR3 DNA: TGCGCCAGCAGCTTACCGAAAGGACTAGCCTCCTACAATGAGCAGTTCTTC
CDR3 protein: CASSLPKGLASYNEQFF

V gene: TRBV4-2
clone size: NA
J gene: TRBJ2-3
D gene: TRBD2
CDR3 DNA: TGTGCCAGCAGCCAAGATTTAAGCGGGGGGGCCGGTACGCAGTATTTT
CDR3 protein: CASSQDLSGGAGTQYF

V gene: TRBV19
clone size: NA
J gene: TRBJ2-3
D gene: TRBD2
CDR3 DNA: TGTGCCAGTAGTATTGGACTAGCGGGGGGAACTAGCACAGATACGCAGTATTTT
CDR3 protein: CASSIGLAGGTSTDTQYF

V gene: TRBV7-2
clone size: NA
J gene: TRBJ1-1
D gene: TRBD1
CDR3 DNA: TGTGCCAGCAGCTCCTGGGACAGGGAGGAAGCTTTCTTT
CDR3 protein: CASSSWDREEAFF

V gene: TRBV6-1
clone size: NA
J gene: TRBJ1-5
D gene: NA
CDR3 DNA: TGTGCCAGCAGTGATGGGGCGGGGACCCCGTCTCAGCCCCAGCATTTT
CDR3 protein: CASSDGAGTPSQPQHF

V gene: TRBV10-3
clone size: NA
J gene: TRBJ2-7
D gene: NA
CDR3 DNA: TGTGCCATCAGTGAGGCTTTAGCCTCCTACGAGCAGTACTTC
CDR3 protein: CAISEALASYEQYF

V gene: TRBV7-9
clone size: NA
J gene: TRBJ2-1
D gene: TRBD2
CDR3 DNA: TGTGCCAGCAGAGCGGGGGGACTAGCGGGAGCTCATTATAATGAGCAGTTCTTC
CDR3 protein: CASRAGGLAGAHYNEQFF

V gene: TRBV19
clone size: few
J gene: TRBJ1-6
D gene: NA
CDR3 DNA: TGTGCCAGTAGTATTTTGGGAGTTAATTCACCCCTCCACTTT
CDR3 protein: CASSILGVNSPLHF

V gene: TRBV2
clone size: once
J gene: TRBJ2-1
D gene: TRBD1
CDR3 DNA: TGTGCCAGCAGTGGACTACCCTTAGGACAGGGTGGGGATGAGCAGTTCTTC
CDR3 protein: CASSGLPLGQGGDEQFF

V gene: TRBV2
clone size: few
J gene: TRBJ1-5
D gene: NA
CDR3 DNA: TGTGCCAGCAGTCAGTGGAGCAATCAGCCCCAGCATTTT
CDR3 protein: CASSQWSNQPQHF

V gene: TRBV30
clone size: NA
J gene: TRBJ2-2
D gene: TRBD2
CDR3 DNA: TGTGCCTGGATGCTAGCGGGTCAGAACACCGGGGAGCTGTTTTTT
CDR3 protein: CAWMLAGQNTGELFF

V gene: TRBV19
clone size: NA
J gene: TRBJ2-7
D gene: NA
CDR3 DNA: TGTGCCAGTAGTTCAGTAGGGGCTTTACACGAGCAGTACTTC
CDR3 protein: CASSSVGALHEQYF

V gene: TRBV6-5
clone size: NA
J gene: TRBJ2-3
D gene: TRBD2
CDR3 DNA: TGTGCCAGCAGTTACTCGTCGCGGGGGTGGGAGGATACGCAGTATTTT
CDR3 protein: CASSYSSRGWEDTQYF

V gene: TRBV9
clone size: NA
J gene: TRBJ2-2
D gene: TRBD2
CDR3 DNA: TGTGCCAGCAGCGTACTAGCGGGAGCTGGGGAGCTGTTTTTT
CDR3 protein: CASSVLAGAGELFF

V gene: TRBV28
clone size: few
J gene: TRBJ1-6
D gene: NA
CDR3 DNA: TGTGCCAGCACCGACAGGAGCTCCTATAATTCACCCCTCCACTTT
CDR3 protein: CASTDRSSYNSPLHF